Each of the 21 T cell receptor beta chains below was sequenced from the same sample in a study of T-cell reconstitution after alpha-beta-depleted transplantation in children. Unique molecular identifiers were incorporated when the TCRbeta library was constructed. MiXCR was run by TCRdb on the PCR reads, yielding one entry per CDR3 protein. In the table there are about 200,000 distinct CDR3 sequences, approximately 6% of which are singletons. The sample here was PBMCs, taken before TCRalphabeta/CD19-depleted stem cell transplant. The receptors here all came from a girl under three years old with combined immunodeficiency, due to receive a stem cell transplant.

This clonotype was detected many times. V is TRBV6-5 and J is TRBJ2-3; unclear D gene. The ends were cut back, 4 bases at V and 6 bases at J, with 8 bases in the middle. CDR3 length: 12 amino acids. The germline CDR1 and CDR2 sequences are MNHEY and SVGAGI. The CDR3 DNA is TGTGCCAGCAGTTGGAACGGGGATACGCAGTATTTT. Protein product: CASSWNGDTQYF.

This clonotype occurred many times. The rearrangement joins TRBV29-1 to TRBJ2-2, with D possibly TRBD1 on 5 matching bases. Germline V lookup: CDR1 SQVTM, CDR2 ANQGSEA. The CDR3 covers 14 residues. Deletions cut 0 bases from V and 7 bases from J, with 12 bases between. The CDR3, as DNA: TGCAGCGTTGAAGAAGGGGCCCTCGGCGGGGAGCTGTTTTTT. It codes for CSVEEGALGGELFF.

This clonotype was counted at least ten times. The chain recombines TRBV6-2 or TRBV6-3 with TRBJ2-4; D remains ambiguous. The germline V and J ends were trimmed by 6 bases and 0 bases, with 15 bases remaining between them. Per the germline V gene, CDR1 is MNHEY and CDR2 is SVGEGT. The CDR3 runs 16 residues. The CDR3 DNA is TGTGCCAGCAGGCCAGGATTTCTACTAGCCAAAAACATTCAGTACTTC. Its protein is CASRPGFLLAKNIQYF.

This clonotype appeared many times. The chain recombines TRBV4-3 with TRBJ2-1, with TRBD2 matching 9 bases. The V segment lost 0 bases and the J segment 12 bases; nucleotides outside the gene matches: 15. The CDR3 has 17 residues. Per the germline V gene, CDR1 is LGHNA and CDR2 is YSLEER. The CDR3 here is CASSQDFESWTSAVQFF. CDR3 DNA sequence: TGCGCCAGCAGCCAAGATTTTGAAAGTTGGACTAGCGCCGTGCAGTTCTTC.

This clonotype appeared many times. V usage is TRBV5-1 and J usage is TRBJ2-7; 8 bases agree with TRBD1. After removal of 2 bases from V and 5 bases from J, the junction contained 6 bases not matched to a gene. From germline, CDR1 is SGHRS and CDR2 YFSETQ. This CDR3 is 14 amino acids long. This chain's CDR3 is CASSLWTGYDEQYF. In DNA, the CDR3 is TGCGCCAGCAGCTTATGGACAGGGTACGACGAGCAGTACTTC.

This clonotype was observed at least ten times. The DNA of the CDR3 is TGTGCCAGCGGACTTGATTGGGGGACACCCCTCCACTTT. Its protein product is CASGLDWGTPLHF. The chain uses TRBV6-2 or TRBV6-3 and TRBJ1-6; D perhaps matches TRBD1 (5 bases). The germline gives CDR1 MNHEY, CDR2 SVGEGT. The V end was cut by 8 bases, the J end by 11 bases, with 16 bases between. The CDR3 length is 13 residues.

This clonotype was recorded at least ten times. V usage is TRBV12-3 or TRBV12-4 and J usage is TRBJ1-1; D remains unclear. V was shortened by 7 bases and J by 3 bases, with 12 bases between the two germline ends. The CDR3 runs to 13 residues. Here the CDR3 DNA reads TGTGCCAGCACCTTGGGGTGGCACACTGAAGCTTTCTTT. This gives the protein CASTLGWHTEAFF.

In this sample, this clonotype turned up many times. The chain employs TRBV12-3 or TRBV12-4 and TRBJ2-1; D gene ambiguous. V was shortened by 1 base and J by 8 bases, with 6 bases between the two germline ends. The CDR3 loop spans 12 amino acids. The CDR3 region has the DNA TGTGCCAGCAGTTTAGATGCAGATGAGCAGTTCTTC. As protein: CASSLDADEQFF.

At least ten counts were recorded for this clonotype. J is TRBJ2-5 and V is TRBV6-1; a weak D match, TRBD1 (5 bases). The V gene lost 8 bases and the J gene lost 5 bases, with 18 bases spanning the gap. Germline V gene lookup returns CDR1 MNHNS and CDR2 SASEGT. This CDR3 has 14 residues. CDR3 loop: CASSREAKGETQYF. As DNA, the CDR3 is TGTGCCAGCTCGAGAGAGGCTAAGGGGGAGACCCAGTACTTC.

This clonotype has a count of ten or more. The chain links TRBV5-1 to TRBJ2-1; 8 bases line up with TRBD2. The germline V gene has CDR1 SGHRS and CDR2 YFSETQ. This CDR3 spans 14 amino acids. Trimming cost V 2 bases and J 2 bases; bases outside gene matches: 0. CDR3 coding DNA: TGCGCCAGCAGCTTCGGGGGGGCCTACAATGAGCAGTTCTTC. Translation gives CASSFGGAYNEQFF.

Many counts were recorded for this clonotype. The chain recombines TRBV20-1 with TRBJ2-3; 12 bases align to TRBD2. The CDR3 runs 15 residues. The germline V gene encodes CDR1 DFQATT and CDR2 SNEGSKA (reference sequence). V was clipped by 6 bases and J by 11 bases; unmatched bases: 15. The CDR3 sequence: CSALELAGGTSEQYF. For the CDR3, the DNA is TGCAGTGCCCTCGAACTAGCGGGGGGAACTTCCGAGCAGTATTTT.

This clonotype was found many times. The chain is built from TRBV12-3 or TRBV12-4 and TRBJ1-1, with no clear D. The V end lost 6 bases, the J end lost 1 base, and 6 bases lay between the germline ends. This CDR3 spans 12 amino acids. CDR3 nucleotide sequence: TGTGCCAGCAGGATGGGGAACACTGAAGCTTTCTTT. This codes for CASRMGNTEAFF.

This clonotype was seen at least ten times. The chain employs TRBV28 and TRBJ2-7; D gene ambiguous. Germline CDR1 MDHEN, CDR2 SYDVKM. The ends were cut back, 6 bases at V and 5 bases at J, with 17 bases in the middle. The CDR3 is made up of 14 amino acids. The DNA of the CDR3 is TGTGCCAGCAGCCCCACAGTGACACGAGACGAGCAGTACTTC. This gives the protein CASSPTVTRDEQYF.

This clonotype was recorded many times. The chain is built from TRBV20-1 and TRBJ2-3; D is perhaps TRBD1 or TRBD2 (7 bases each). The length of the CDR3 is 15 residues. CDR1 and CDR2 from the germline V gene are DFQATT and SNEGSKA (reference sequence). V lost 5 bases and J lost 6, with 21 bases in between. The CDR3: CSAPNDREGSDTQYF. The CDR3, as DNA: TGCAGTGCTCCCAATGACAGGGAGGGGTCGGATACGCAGTATTTT.

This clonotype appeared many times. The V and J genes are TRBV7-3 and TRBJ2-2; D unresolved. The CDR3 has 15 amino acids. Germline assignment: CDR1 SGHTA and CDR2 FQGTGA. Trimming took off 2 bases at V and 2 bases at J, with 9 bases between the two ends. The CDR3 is CASSLHGLNTGELFF. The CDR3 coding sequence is TGTGCCAGCAGCTTACACGGCTTAAACACCGGGGAGCTGTTTTTT. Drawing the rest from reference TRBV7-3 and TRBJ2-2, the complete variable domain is GAGVSQTPSNKVTEKGKYVELRCDPISGHTALYWYRQSLGQGPEFLIYFQGTGAADDSGLPNDRFFAVRPEGSVSTLKIQRTERGDSAVYLCASSLHGLNTGELFFGEGSRLTVL.

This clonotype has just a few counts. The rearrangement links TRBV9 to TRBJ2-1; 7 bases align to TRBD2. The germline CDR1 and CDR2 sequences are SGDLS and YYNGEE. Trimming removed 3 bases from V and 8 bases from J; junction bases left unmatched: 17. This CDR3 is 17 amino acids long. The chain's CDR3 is CASSGAPGGGFVDEQFF. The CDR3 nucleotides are TGTGCCAGCAGCGGGGCCCCCGGCGGGGGTTTTGTGGATGAGCAGTTCTTC.

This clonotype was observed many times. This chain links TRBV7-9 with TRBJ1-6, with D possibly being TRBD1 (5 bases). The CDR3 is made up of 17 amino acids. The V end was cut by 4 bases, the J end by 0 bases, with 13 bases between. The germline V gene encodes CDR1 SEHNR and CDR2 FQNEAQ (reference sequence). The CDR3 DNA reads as TGTGCCAGCAGCTCTCGACAGAGCAGCTCCTATAATTCACCCCTCCACTTT. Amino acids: CASSSRQSSSYNSPLHF.

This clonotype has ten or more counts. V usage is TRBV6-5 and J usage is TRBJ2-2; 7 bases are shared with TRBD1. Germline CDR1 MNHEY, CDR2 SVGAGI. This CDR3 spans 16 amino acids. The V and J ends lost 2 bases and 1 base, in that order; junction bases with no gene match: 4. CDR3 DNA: TGTGCCAGCAGTTACAGTCAGGGGGAGAACACCGGGGAGCTGTTTTTT. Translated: CASSYSQGENTGELFF.

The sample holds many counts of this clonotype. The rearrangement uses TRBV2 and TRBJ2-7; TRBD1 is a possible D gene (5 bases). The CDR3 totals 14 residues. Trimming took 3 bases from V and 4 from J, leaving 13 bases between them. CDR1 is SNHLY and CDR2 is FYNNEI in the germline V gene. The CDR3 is CASSDSVGAYEQYF. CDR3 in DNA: TGTGCCAGCAGTGATTCGGTAGGGGCTTACGAGCAGTACTTC.

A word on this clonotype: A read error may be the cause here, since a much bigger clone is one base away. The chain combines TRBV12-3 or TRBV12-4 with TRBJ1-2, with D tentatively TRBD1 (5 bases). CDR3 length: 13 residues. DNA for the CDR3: TGTGCCAGCAGTTTTTTGTCGGTTCGGGGCTACGCCTTC. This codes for CASSFLSVRGYAF.

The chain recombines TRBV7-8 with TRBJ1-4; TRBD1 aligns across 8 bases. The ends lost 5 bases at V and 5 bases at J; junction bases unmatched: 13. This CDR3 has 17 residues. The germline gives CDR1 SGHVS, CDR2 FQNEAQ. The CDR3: CASSQTDRGPHNEKLFF. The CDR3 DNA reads TGTGCCAGCAGCCAAACCGACAGGGGCCCACACAATGAAAAACTGTTTTTT.